Sequencing of this T cell receptor (beta chain) was carried out in a study of vaccination effects on CD4 cells after COVID-19. TCRdb keeps only in-frame clones here, not all; method: immunoSEQ multiplex PCR. In the table there are 50,000 to 65,000 clones, over 75% of which are singletons. Before sequencing took place, the ViraFEST assay used viral peptide pools to expand antigen-specific CD4+ T cells. Once cultured for 10 to 11 days, the cells underwent separation to obtain CD4+ T cells. A word on this clone: The antigen is unknown. Germline is not matched at one junction end, which may reflect a read error.

The germline V gene encodes CDR1 MNHNY and CDR2 SVGAGI (reference sequence). This CDR3 is built from 15 residues. Study outcomes and limitations: Late in the post-vaccination period, infection-induced and vaccine-induced clones underwent marked clonal contraction.

The sequence was obtained from a human donor who received a COVID-19 vaccine. Sequenced material: CD4+ T cells from PBMCs cultured with HCoV-229E spike peptides, taken before COVID-19 vaccination. This chain connects TRBV6-6 to TRBJ2-2; 8 positions match TRBD1. The CDR3 here is CASRRQGLDTGELFF. The CDR3 DNA is TGTGCCAGCAGAAGACAGGGGTTGGACACCGGGGAACTGTTTTTT.